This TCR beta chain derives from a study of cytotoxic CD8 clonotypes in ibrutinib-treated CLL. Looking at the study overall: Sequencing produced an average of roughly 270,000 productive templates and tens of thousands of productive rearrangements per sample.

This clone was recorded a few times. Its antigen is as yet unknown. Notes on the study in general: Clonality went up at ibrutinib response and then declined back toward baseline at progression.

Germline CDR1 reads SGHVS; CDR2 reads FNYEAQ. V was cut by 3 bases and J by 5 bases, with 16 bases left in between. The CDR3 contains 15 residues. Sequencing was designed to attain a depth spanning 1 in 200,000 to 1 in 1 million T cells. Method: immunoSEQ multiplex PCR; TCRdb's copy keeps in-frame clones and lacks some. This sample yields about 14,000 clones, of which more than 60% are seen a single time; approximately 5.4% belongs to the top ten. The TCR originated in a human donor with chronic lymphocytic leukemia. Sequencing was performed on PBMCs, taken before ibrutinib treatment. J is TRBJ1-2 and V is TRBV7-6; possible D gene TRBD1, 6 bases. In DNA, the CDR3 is TGTGCCAGCAGCTTTTTTACAGGGAGGGGGTATGGCTACACCTTC. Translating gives CASSFFTGRGYGYTF.